This TCR beta chain was retrieved from a study of blood T cell repertoires in COVID-19. Study in general: Acute and convalescent COVID-19 specimens originated in the United States, Italy and Spain. The analysed material was cDNA or gDNA that came from T cells, B-cell-depleted T cells, or PBMCs.

Sequencing used immunoSEQ multiplex PCR; TCRdb keeps in-frame clones, though not all of them. The sample shows a few hundred thousand clones, approximately 84% of them seen only once. This TCR was recovered from a middle-aged man with active or convalescent COVID-19. Material: peripheral blood.

This chain's CDR3 is CATSDLAGNDEQYF. In nucleotides, the CDR3 is TGTGCCACCAGTGACCTAGCGGGTAACGACGAGCAGTACTTC. The rearrangement uses TRBV24-1 and TRBJ2-7; 8 nucleotides match TRBD2. J gave up 5 bases and V 4 bases, and 6 bases lay outside the gene matches. Germline-derived CDR1 and CDR2 are KGHDR and SFDVKD. The CDR3 has 14 amino acids.